The sequence of this T cell receptor (beta chain) was determined in a study of pediatric ulcerative colitis (dated by TCRdb to the late 2010s). As for the study more broadly: Nine or ten newly diagnosed, treatment-naive pediatric ulcerative colitis patients and a handful of non-IBD control children each provided paired blood and rectal samples.

Using the immunoSEQ TRB Survey service, rearranged CDR3 beta regions were amplified from genomic DNA with multiplex V and J primers. To keep depth equal across samples, survey-level sequencing depth of up to 500,000 reads per sample was applied. The libraries were purified, combined into pools and sequenced with Illumina technology. As for the authors' bioinformatics: Productive clonality, sample overlap, pairwise scatters, CDR3 beta length, V/D/J gene usage and productiveness were assessed with immunoSEQ online tools. Alongside Shannon and Simpson indices, calculated diversity was computed as the number of unique rearrangements divided by total templates, multiplied by 100. For principal component analysis, Z-score normalized data were analyzed with the R prcomp function and the ggbiplot package. Morisita's index was used to measure clonal overlap between blood and rectum within each subject. TCRdb re-hosts the immuneACCESS table, in-frame sequences only. Its copies lack some clones; in the studies checked, an unresolved V gene accounts for under half of them, and the cause for the rest is not known. That table furnishes V, J and clone size, whereas the DNA furnished D and trimming. Here the sample has about 4,600 clones; around nine tenths occur a single time. Around 1.1% of the sample is held by the ten biggest clonotypes.

The paper as a whole reports these results and caveats: Because repertoires came from total lymphocyte DNA, patterns in rare subsets such as regulatory T cells may not be reflected. Only a few individuals were included in the healthy control group, which was small. Features of the rectal repertoire distinguished controls, mild-moderate colitis patients and acute severe colitis patients, and in acute severe colitis rectal diversity was lower because of clonal expansions. Significantly higher autologous blood-rectal clonal overlap was found in ulcerative colitis patients than in controls, which suggested increased T cell trafficking to inflamed tissue. A couple of rectal CDR3 clonotypes were detected in all ulcerative colitis patients and were not detected in any of the controls. Two patients' blood samples yielded substantially fewer templates for technical reasons and were excluded from blood-rectal overlap analysis.

The control children had a colonoscopy because IBD was suspected, but their endoscopy was normal both macroscopically and histologically, and none were diagnosed with IBD within the following year. A blood sample was obtained concurrently with the colonoscopy. The Wizard kit (Promega) was used to extract genomic DNA from blood and intestinal samples. In its sample, this clone was seen once. The antigen this receptor binds is unknown. This likely comes from a read error, as the CDR3 has no conserved phenylalanine or tryptophan at its end. The CDR3 length equals 13 residues, ends included. The only DNA kept is the CDR3, 39 bases in frame from the first base. CDR1 and CDR2, looked up from the germline V gene, are SQVTM and ANQGSEA. V is pared back by 7 bases and J by 0 bases, with 12 bases lying between the germline termini.

What was sequenced was blood. The receptor comes from a boy aged 5 to 17 who was a control in a study of pediatric ulcerative colitis. The chain links TRBV29-1 with TRBJ1-1, with the identity of the D gene unclear. The bases read TGCAGCGCCGCCACGGAGCTGAACACTGAAGCTTTCCTT. This is translated as CSAATELNTEAFL.